The clone carrying this T cell receptor (beta chain) came up a few times. The data belong to a study of T-cell memory formation after mild COVID-19. Constant-segment-primed 5'RACE gave TCR alpha and TCR beta cDNA libraries with sample barcodes and UMIs. TCRdb redid the calling of the 5' RACE reads with MiXCR, one entry per CDR3 protein. Of about 110,000 distinct CDR3 sequences in the sample, around 12% were seen once. CDR1 is SEHNR, CDR2 FQNEAQ, per germline (reference sequence). This CDR3 contains 13 residues. Trimming shortened V by 6 bases and J by 5 bases, and 13 bases separated the two germline ends.

The material sequenced was PBMCs or a T cell subset sorted from them (not recorded which). The sequence was obtained from an adult woman who had mild COVID-19 (a few samples of this study predate the infection). Cell type and time point are not known. J is TRBJ2-5 and V is TRBV7-9; D not certain. This chain's CDR3 is CASSPGYGETQYF. CDR3 bases: TGTGCCAGCAGTCCCGGGTACGGGGAGACCCAGTACTTC.